The rows below give T cell receptor beta chains drawn from one sample of a study of T cell responses to AZD1222 COVID-19 vaccine. TCRdb keeps only in-frame clones here, not all; method: immunoSEQ multiplex PCR. The table records 150,000 to 200,000 clones, about 90% of them present only once. The source material was peripheral blood, sampled 28 days after the second AZD1222 dose. These receptors all come from an adult who received the AZD1222 COVID-19 vaccine. The CDR3 runs from the conserved cysteine through the conserved F or W. The D gene is left open where the match is weak. The listing skips clone size in some rows; elsewhere it reads once, few, many or a size class.

>TRBD2|TRBJ2-1|-|TRBV11-3
CASSFTSAYNEQFF
TGTGCCAGCAGCTTTACTAGCGCCTACAATGAGCAGTTCTTC
>-|TRBJ1-2|-|TRBV5-1
CASSLQGDANGYTF
TGCGCCAGCAGCCTTCAGGGAGACGCCAATGGCTACACCTTC
>TRBD1|TRBJ2-7|-|TRBV14
CASSPPGTGDYEQYF
TGTGCCAGCAGCCCCCCGGGGACAGGCGACTACGAGCAGTACTTC
>TRBD2|TRBJ2-5|-|TRBV7-9
CASSPMRLAGGGGQETQYF
TGTGCCAGCAGCCCTATGCGGCTTGCGGGAGGGGGGGGTCAAGAGACCCAGTACTTC
>-|TRBJ2-2|-|TRBV6-2/TRBV6-3
CASSWVGNTGELFF
TGTGCCAGCAGTTGGGTGGGGAACACCGGGGAGCTGTTTTTT
>-|TRBJ1-6|-|TRBV19
CASSIVPLPDSPLHF
TGTGCCAGTAGTATCGTCCCCTTACCGGATTCACCCCTCCACTTT
>-|TRBJ1-2|-|TRBV10-3
CAISEAGSYGYTF
TGTGCCATCAGCGAGGCAGGGAGCTATGGCTACACCTTC
>-|TRBJ2-1|-|TRBV7-8
CASSPFPHRGGDNEQFF
TGTGCCAGCAGCCCCTTCCCCCACAGGGGAGGGGACAATGAGCAGTTCTTC
>TRBD1|TRBJ1-4|-|TRBV2
CASRPGTGGTNEKLFF
TGTGCCAGCAGGCCCGGGACAGGGGGCACTAATGAAAAACTGTTTTTT
>-|TRBJ1-1|-|TRBV29-1
CSVGENTEAFF
TGCAGCGTTGGGGAGAACACTGAAGCTTTCTTT
>TRBD1|TRBJ1-5|-|TRBV6-2/TRBV6-3
CASSSAGQRNQPQHF
TGTGCCAGCAGTTCCGCGGGACAGCGGAATCAGCCCCAGCATTTT
>-|TRBJ2-7|-|TRBV27
CASSLGADPYEQYF
TGTGCCAGCAGTTTAGGTGCGGACCCCTACGAGCAGTACTTC
>-|TRBJ2-5|-|TRBV7-9
CASSLVNQETQYF
TGTGCCAGCAGCTTAGTAAACCAAGAGACCCAGTACTTC
>TRBD2|TRBJ2-5|once|TRBV5-1
CASSSTSGRVGETQYF
TGCGCCAGCAGCTCGACTAGCGGGAGGGTCGGGGAGACCCAGTACTTC
>-|TRBJ2-7|-|TRBV4-3
CASSQVTYSYEQYF
TGCGCCAGCAGCCAAGTAACGTACTCCTACGAGCAGTACTTC
>-|TRBJ1-2|-|TRBV18
CASSPGQGGGYTF
TGTGCCAGCTCACCAGGCCAGGGTGGAGGCTACACCTTC
>-|TRBJ2-7|-|TRBV11-2
CATATGPRGEQYF
TGTGCCACCGCAACAGGGCCCCGGGGCGAGCAGTACTTC
>-|TRBJ2-7|-|TRBV27
CASSLTGQPSYEQYF
TGTGCCAGCAGTCTGACAGGACAGCCCTCCTACGAGCAGTACTTC
>-|TRBJ2-5|-|TRBV18
CASSPAIQETQYF
TGTGCCAGCTCACCAGCCATCCAAGAGACCCAGTACTTC
>-|TRBJ1-2|-|TRBV7-6
CASSPRGQGQYGYTF
TGTGCCAGCAGCCCGAGGGGCCAGGGCCAATATGGCTACACCTTC
>-|TRBJ1-1|-|TRBV28
CASSLRDAPAFF
TGTGCCAGCAGTTTGAGGGACGCCCCGGCTTTCTTT
>TRBD1|TRBJ1-2|-|TRBV6-4
CASSDDPGTGTHRAYGYTF
TGTGCCAGCAGTGACGATCCCGGGACAGGGACACATAGGGCCTATGGCTACACCTTC
>-|TRBJ2-1|few|TRBV2
CARSVAIGQFF
TGTGCCAGATCGGTAGCTATCGGGCAGTTCTTC
>-|TRBJ1-5|once|TRBV2
CASTRTANQPQHF
TGTGCCAGCACGAGAACAGCAAATCAGCCCCAGCATTTT
>-|TRBJ2-3|-|TRBV11-2
CASSSTGTATDTQYF
TGTGCCAGCAGCTCAACCGGGACTGCCACAGATACGCAGTATTTT
>-|TRBJ1-3|-|TRBV28
CASGFAPGTSGNTIYF
TGTGCCAGCGGATTTGCCCCTGGGACCTCAGGAAACACCATATATTTT
>-|TRBJ1-2|-|TRBV2
CASSDSGTNYGYTF
TGTGCCAGCAGTGATTCTGGGACGAACTATGGCTACACCTTC
>TRBD1|TRBJ1-2|-|TRBV19
CASTTDRPYGYTF
TGTGCCAGTACCACGGACAGGCCCTATGGCTACACCTTC
>TRBD1|TRBJ1-1|few|TRBV5-4
CASSPTGTAEAFF
TGTGCCAGCAGCCCGACAGGGACAGCTGAAGCTTTCTTT
>-|TRBJ2-2|-|TRBV10-3
CAISTGTGELFF
TGTGCCATCAGCACCGGGACAGGGGAGCTGTTTTTT
>-|TRBJ1-3|-|TRBV5-8
CASSLRTRGRGNTIYF
TGTGCCAGCAGCTTGCGGACCCGAGGGCGCGGAAACACCATATATTTT
>-|TRBJ2-1|-|TRBV12-5
CASGLGGEQFF
TGTGCTAGTGGTTTGGGGGGTGAGCAGTTCTTC
>-|TRBJ2-3|-|TRBV11-2
CASSSTRGKTADTQYF
TGTGCCAGCAGCTCCACCCGGGGAAAGACAGCAGATACGCAGTATTTT
>-|TRBJ1-1|-|TRBV6-5
CASRFDLNTEAFF
TGTGCCAGCAGATTCGATCTGAACACTGAAGCTTTCTTT
>-|TRBJ2-2|-|TRBV21-1
CASSKVYWPRPPVVAGELFF
TGTGCCAGCAGCAAAGTCTATTGGCCCCGACCTCCAGTGGTAGCCGGGGAGCTGTTTTTT
>-|TRBJ2-7|once|TRBV30
CAWTESSYEQYF
TGTGCCTGGACTGAATCCTCCTACGAGCAGTACTTC
>-|TRBJ1-4|-|TRBV27
CASSYGGLNEKLFF
TGTGCCAGCAGTTACGGGGGCTTGAATGAAAAACTGTTTTTT
>-|TRBJ1-5|-|TRBV5-1
CASSLGEVTNQPQHF
TGCGCCAGCAGCTTGGGAGAGGTGACAAATCAGCCCCAGCATTTT
>-|TRBJ1-4|-|TRBV5-1
CASSGPNEKLFF
TGCGCCAGCAGCGGCCCTAATGAAAAACTGTTTTTT